This T cell receptor beta chain emerged from a study of regulatory T cells in long-lasting Graves disease. Overall study: The study enrolled newly diagnosed Graves' patients on antithyroid drugs under 3 months.

The ends were cut back, 2 bases at V and 5 bases at J, with 19 bases in the middle. The CDR3 is 16 amino acids. The germline V gene encodes CDR1 MNHEY and CDR2 SMNVEV (reference sequence). The time point was: newly diagnosed GD, antithyroid drugs for less than 3 months. TCR sequences were obtained from RNA taken from PBMCs. Building of the TCR beta libraries involved iRepertoire HTBI primers and Arm-PCR of CDR3 regions. From the multiplex PCR reads, TCRdb called clonotypes with MiXCR, one entry per CDR3 protein. The sample has approximately 540,000 distinct CDR3 sequences, around 12% seen once. The table lists this clonotype with many counts. This same sample was also taken into another study, of T cells in Graves' hyperthyroidism and ophthalmopathy. That report notes: In blood, most of the thyroid clonotypes expanded above 0.001 were also present. For ophthalmopathy, model prediction preceded onset by a median approximately 6 months.

The sequencing used peripheral blood mononuclear cells (PBMCs), collected at new diagnosis, from a patient treated with antithyroid drugs. The source of this sequence is a woman in her twenties or thirties with Graves disease. V usage is TRBV27 and J usage is TRBJ2-7, with a weak D call TRBD2 (5 bases). The CDR3, as DNA: TGTGCCAGCAGTTTAAGCCTAGCAGCAGTCAGGCACGAGCAGTACTTC. It is translated as CASSLSLAAVRHEQYF.